This record concerns one TCR beta chain sequence. These data originate in a study of blood T cell repertoires in COVID-19. Study at large: Samples came from the United States, Italy and Spain, spanning acute and convalescent COVID-19. Sample material is recorded as cDNA or gDNA derived from T cells, B-cell-depleted T cells, or PBMCs.

Per the original methods: Amplifying reference gene primers gave estimates of nucleated cell counts. The assay was immunoSEQ multiplex PCR, and TCRdb's table has in-frame clones only and misses some. V and J calls and clone size follow that table, whereas D and trimming were derived from the DNA. The sample carries under 130,000 clones, around 83% recorded once. The J segment lost 2 bases and the V segment lost 3 bases, leaving 8 bases of the junction unmatched. This CDR3 has 16 residues. Germline CDR1 reads SGHRS; CDR2 reads YFSETQ. The sequenced sample consisted of peripheral blood. The rearrangement joins TRBV5-1 to TRBJ1-1; 9 bases fit TRBD1. The TCR sequence derives from a human donor in a cohort sampled during active COVID-19. CDR3 coding DNA: TGCGCCAGCAGCTCGGCGGGACAGGGAATCAACACTGAAGCTTTCTTT. Translating it yields CASSSAGQGINTEAFF.